These T cell receptor beta chains were read from a single sample in a study of blood T cell repertoires in COVID-19. The repertoire was sequenced with immunoSEQ multiplex PCR; TCRdb's copy has only in-frame clones and lacks some. The sample has hundreds of thousands of clones, roughly 87% seen once. The sequencing input was peripheral blood. Receptor source: a young man with active or convalescent COVID-19. The CDR3 runs from the conserved cysteine through the conserved F or W. A D gene is named only where the DNA matches it firmly.

TRBJ2-5 | TRBV5-4 | TRBD1 | TGTGCCAGCAGCTTCGGACAGGGAACGGAGACCCAGTACTTC | CASSFGQGTETQYF
TRBJ1-5 | TRBV27 | TRBD1 | TGTGCCAGCAGTTCGACAGGGGGCGATCAGCCCCAGCATTTT | CASSSTGGDQPQHF
TRBJ2-7 | TRBV6-1 | NA | TGTGCCAGCAGTGATTGGACAGCGATCTCCTACGAGCAGTACTTC | CASSDWTAISYEQYF
TRBJ2-7 | TRBV4-1 | TRBD1 | TGCGCCAGCAGCGCCCGGGACAGGGTTTCTTACGAGCAGTACTTC | CASSARDRVSYEQYF
TRBJ1-1 | TRBV2 | NA | TGTGCCAGCAGTGAAGACATAATCACTGAAGCTTTCTTT | CASSEDIITEAFF
TRBJ2-4 | TRBV4-1 | TRBD1 | TGCGCCAGCAGCCGGCGGGACAGGCAAGCCAAAAACATTCAGTACTTC | CASSRRDRQAKNIQYF
TRBJ2-7 | TRBV2 | NA | TGTGCCAGCAGAGACTTCACCTACGAGCAGTACTTC | CASRDFTYEQYF
TRBJ2-7 | TRBV28 | NA | TGTGCCAGCAGTTCCTATTACCGGGACAACTACGAGCAGTACTTC | CASSSYYRDNYEQYF
TRBJ2-1 | TRBV11-2 | NA | TGTGCCAGCAGCTTAGTCGTACAGGGGCGGGGAGAGCAGTTCTTC | CASSLVVQGRGEQFF
TRBJ2-7 | TRBV28 | NA | TGTGCCAGCAACTACGGGGGGACAGGTGATAACGAGCAGTACTTC | CASNYGGTGDNEQYF